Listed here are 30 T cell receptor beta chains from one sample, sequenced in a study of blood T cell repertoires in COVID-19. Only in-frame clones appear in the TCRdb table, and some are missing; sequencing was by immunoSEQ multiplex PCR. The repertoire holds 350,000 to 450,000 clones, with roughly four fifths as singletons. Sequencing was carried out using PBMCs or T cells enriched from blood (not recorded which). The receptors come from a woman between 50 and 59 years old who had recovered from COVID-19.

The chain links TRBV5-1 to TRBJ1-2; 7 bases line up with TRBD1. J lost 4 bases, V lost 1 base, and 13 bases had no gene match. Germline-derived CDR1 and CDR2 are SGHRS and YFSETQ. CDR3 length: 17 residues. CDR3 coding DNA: TGCGCCAGCAGCTTGTCTGACTTTACAGGGGAAACCTATGGCTACACCTTC. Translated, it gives CASSLSDFTGETYGYTF.

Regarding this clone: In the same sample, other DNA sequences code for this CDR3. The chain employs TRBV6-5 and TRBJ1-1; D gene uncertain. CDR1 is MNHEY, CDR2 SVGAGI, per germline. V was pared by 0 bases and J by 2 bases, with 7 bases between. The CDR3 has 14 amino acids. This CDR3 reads CASSYSGRNTEAFF. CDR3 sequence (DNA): TGTGCCAGCAGTTACTCGGGCAGAAACACTGAAGCTTTCTTT.

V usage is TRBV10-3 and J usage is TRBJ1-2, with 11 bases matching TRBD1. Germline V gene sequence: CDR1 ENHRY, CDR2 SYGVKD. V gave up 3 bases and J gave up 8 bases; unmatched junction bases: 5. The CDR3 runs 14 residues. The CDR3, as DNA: TGTGCCATCAGTGAACCGGACAGGGGGCGCGGCTACACCTTC. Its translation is CAISEPDRGRGYTF.

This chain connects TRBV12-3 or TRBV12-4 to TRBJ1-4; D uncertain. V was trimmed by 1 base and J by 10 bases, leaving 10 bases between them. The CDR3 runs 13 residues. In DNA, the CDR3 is TGTGCCAGCAGTTTAGAGGTCTCGGGAAAACTGTTTTTT. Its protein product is CASSLEVSGKLFF.

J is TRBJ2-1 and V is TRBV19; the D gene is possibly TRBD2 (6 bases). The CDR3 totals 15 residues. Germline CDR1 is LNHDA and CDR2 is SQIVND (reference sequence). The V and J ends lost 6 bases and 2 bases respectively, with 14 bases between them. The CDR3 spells CASSAGPKTYNEQFF. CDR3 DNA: TGTGCCAGTAGCGCGGGGCCAAAAACCTACAATGAGCAGTTCTTC.

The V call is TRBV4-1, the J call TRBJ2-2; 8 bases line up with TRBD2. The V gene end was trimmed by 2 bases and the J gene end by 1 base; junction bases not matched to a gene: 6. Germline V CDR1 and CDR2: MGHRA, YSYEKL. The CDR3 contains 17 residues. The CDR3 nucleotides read TGCGCCAGCAGCCAACCTACCGGGACTAGGAACACCGGGGAGCTGTTTTTT. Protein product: CASSQPTGTRNTGELFF.

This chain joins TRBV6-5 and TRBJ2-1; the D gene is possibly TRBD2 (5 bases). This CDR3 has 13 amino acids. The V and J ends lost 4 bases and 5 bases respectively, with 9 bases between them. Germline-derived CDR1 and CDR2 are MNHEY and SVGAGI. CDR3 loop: CASSSTRDNEQFF. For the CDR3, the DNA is TGTGCCAGCAGTTCCACGCGGGACAATGAGCAGTTCTTC.

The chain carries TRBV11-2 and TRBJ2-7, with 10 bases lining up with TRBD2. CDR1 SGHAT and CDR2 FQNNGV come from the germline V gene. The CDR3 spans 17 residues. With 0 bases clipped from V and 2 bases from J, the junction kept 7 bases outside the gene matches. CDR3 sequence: CASSLEFPGTSAYEQYF. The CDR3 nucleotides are TGTGCCAGCAGCTTAGAGTTTCCAGGGACTAGCGCCTACGAGCAGTACTTC. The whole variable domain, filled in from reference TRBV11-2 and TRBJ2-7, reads EAGVAQSPRYKIIEKRQSVAFWCNPISGHATLYWYQQILGQGPKLLIQFQNNGVVDDSQLPKDRFSAERLKGVDSTLKIQPAKLEDSAVYLCASSLEFPGTSAYEQYFGPGTRLTVT.

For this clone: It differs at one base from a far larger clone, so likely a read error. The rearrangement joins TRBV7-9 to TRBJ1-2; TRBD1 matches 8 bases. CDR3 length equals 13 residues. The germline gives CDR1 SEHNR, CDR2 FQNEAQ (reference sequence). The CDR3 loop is CASSFTGQGGYIF. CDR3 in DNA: TGTGCCAGCAGCTTCACCGGACAGGGAGGCTACATCTTC.

CDR3 sequence reads: CASSTTSGGARAFF. The CDR3 bases are TGTGCCAGCAGCACTACCTCGGGAGGGGCCCGCGCCTTCTTT. The J gene is TRBJ1-1, the V gene TRBV7-3; TRBD1 might be the D (5 bases). V gave up 5 bases and J gave up 14 bases, with 24 bases separating them. The CDR3 contains 14 residues. CDR1 SGHTA and CDR2 FQGTGA come from the germline V gene. Drawing the rest from reference TRBV7-3 and TRBJ1-1, the complete variable domain is GAGVSQTPSNKVTEKGKYVELRCDPISGHTALYWYRQSLGQGPEFLIYFQGTGAADDSGLPNDRFFAVRPEGSVSTLKIQRTERGDSAVYLCASSTTSGGARAFFGQGTRLTVV.

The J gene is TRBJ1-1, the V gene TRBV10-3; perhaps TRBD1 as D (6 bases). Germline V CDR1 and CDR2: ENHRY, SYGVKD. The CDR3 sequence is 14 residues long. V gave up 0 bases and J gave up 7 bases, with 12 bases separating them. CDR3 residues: CAISESRGGGEAFF. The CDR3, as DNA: TGTGCCATCAGTGAGTCGAGAGGGGGGGGTGAAGCTTTCTTT.

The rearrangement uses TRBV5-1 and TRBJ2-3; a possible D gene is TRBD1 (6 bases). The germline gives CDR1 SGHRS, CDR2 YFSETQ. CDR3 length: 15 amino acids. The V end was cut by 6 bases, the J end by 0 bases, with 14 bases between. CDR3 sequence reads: CASTGDRGSTDTQYF. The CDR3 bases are TGCGCCAGCACTGGGGATAGGGGGAGCACAGATACGCAGTATTTT. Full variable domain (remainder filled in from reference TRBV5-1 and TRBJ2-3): KAGVTQTPRYLIKTRGQQVTLSCSPISGHRSVSWYQQTPGQGLQFLFEYFSETQRNKGNFPGRFSGRQFSNSRSEMNVSTLELGDSALYLCASTGDRGSTDTQYFGPGTRLTVL.

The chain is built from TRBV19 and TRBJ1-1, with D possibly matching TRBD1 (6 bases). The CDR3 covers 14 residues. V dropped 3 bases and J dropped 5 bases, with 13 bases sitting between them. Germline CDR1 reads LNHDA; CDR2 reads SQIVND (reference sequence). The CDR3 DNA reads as TGTGCCAGTAGTATTCTCTGGGGGCAAACTGAAGCTTTCTTT. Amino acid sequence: CASSILWGQTEAFF. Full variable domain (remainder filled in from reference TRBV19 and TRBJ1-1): DGGITQSPKYLFRKEGQNVTLSCEQNLNHDAMYWYRQDPGQGLRLIYYSQIVNDFQKGDIAEGYSVSREKKESFPLTVTSAQKNPTAFYLCASSILWGQTEAFFGQGTRLTVV.

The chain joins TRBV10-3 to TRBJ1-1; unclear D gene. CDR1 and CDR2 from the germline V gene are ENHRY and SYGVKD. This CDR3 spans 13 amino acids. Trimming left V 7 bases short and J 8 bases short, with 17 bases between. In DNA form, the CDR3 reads TGTGCCATCACCCAGCACGGGTTAAAGGAAGCTTTCTTT. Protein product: CAITQHGLKEAFF.

CDR3 region: CASTSGWRNTIYF. CDR3 sequence (DNA): TGTGCCAGCACCTCCGGGTGGCGAAACACCATATATTTT. The gene calls are TRBV12-3 or TRBV12-4 and TRBJ1-3; D is undetermined. The CDR3 has 13 amino acids. V was pared by 7 bases and J by 5 bases, with 12 bases between.

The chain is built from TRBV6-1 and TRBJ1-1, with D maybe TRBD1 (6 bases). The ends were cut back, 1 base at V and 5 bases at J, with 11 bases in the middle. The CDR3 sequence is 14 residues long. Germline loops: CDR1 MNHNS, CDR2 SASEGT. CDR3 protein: CASSEGGGWTEAFF. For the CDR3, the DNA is TGTGCCAGCAGTGAAGGTGGGGGCTGGACTGAAGCTTTCTTT.

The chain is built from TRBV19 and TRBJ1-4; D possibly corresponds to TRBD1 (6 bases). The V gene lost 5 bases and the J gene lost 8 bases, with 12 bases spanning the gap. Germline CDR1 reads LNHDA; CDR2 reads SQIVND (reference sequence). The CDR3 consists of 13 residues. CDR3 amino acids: CASSEGEGEKLFF. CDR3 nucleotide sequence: TGTGCCAGTAGTGAGGGGGAGGGGGAAAAACTGTTTTTT.

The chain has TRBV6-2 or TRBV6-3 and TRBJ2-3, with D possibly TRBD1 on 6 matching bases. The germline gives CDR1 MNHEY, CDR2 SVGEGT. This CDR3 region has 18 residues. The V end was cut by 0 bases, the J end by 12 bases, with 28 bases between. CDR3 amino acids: CASSYSSSPGHANQGQYF. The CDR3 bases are TGTGCCAGCAGTTACTCGTCGTCCCCGGGACACGCTAATCAGGGCCAGTATTTT.

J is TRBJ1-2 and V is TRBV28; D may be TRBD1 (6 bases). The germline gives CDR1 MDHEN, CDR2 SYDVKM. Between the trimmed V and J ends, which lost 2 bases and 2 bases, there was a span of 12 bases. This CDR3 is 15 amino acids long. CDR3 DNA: TGTGCCAGCAGTTTAAGCCAGGGGAACAACTATGGCTACACCTTC. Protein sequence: CASSLSQGNNYGYTF.

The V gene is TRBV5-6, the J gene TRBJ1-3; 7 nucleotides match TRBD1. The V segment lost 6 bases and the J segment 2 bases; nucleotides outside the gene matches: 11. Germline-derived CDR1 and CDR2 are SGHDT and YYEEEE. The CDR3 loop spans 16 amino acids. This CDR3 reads CASTVTGDLPGNTIYF. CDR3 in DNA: TGTGCCAGCACCGTAACAGGGGATCTCCCTGGAAACACCATATATTTT. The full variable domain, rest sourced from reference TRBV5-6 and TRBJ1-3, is DAGVTQSPTHLIKTRGQQVTLRCSPKSGHDTVSWYQQALGQGPQFIFQYYEEEERQRGNFPDRFSGHQFPNYSSELNVNALLLGDSALYLCASTVTGDLPGNTIYFGEGSWLTVV.

The DNA of the CDR3 is TGTGCCAGCAGCCCCATGATGACAGCTAACTATGGCTACACCTTC. Its protein product is CASSPMMTANYGYTF. The rearrangement joins TRBV13 to TRBJ1-2, with TRBD1 as a possible D gene (5 bases). Germline assignment: CDR1 PRHDT and CDR2 FYEKMQ (reference sequence). V was shortened by 5 bases and J by 0 bases, with 13 bases between the two germline ends. This CDR3 is 15 amino acids long.

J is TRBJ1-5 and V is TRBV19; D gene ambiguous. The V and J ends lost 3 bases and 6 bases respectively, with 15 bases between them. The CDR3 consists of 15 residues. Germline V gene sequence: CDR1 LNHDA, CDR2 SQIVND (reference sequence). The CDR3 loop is CASSIPQLRSQPQHF. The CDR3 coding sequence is TGTGCCAGTAGTATTCCTCAACTCCGGAGTCAGCCCCAGCATTTT.

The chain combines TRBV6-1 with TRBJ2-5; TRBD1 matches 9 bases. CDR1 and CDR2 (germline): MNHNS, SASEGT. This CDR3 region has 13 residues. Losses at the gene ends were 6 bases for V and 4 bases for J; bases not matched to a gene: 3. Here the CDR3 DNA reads TGTGCCAGCAGCTTGGACAGGGGAGAGACCCAGTACTTC. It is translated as CASSLDRGETQYF.

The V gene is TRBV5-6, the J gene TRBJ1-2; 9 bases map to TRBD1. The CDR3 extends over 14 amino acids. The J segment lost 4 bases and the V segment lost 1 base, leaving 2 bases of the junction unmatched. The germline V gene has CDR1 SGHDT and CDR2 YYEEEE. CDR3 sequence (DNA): TGTGCCAGCAGCTTGACAGGGGGCGCCTATGGCTACACCTTC. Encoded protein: CASSLTGGAYGYTF.

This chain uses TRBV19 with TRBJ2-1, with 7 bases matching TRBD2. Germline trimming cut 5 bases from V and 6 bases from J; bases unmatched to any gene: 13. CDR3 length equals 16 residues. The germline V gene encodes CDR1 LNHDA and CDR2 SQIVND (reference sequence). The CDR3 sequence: CASSEERDHRGNEQFF. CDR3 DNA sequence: TGTGCCAGTAGTGAGGAGCGGGACCACCGAGGCAATGAGCAGTTCTTC.

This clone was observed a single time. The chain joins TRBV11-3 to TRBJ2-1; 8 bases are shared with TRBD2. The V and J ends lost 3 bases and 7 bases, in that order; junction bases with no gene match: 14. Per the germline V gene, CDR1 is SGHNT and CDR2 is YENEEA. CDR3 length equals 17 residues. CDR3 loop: CASSFQGSAGARNEQFF. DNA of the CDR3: TGTGCCAGCAGCTTTCAGGGCTCAGCGGGAGCTCGGAATGAGCAGTTCTTC.

CDR3 amino acids: CASSSLAGGEGEQFF. DNA of the CDR3: TGTGCCAGCAGCTCCCTAGCGGGAGGGGAGGGTGAGCAGTTCTTC. J is TRBJ2-1 and V is TRBV6-5; 12 bases match TRBD2. The CDR3 is 15 residues long. Per the germline V gene, CDR1 is MNHEY and CDR2 is SVGAGI. V was clipped by 6 bases and J by 9 bases; unmatched bases: 9.

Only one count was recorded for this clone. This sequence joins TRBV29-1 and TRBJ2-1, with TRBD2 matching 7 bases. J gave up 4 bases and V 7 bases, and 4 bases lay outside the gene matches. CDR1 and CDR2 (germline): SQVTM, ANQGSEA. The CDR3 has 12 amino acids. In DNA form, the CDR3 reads TGCAGCGGCGGACTAGGTTACAATGAGCAGTTCTTC. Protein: CSGGLGYNEQFF.

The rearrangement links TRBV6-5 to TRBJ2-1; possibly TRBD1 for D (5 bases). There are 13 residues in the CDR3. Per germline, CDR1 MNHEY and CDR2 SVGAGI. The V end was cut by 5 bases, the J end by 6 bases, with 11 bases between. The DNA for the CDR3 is TGTGCCAGCAGTCGAATAGGGGCCAATGAGCAGTTCTTC. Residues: CASSRIGANEQFF.

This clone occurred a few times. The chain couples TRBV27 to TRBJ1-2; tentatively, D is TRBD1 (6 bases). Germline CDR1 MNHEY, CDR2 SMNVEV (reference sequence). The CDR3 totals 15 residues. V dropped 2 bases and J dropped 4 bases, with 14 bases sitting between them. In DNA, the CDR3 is TGTGCCAGCAGTTTAAGGCGGGGGCACTCCTATGGCTACACCTTC. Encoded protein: CASSLRRGHSYGYTF.